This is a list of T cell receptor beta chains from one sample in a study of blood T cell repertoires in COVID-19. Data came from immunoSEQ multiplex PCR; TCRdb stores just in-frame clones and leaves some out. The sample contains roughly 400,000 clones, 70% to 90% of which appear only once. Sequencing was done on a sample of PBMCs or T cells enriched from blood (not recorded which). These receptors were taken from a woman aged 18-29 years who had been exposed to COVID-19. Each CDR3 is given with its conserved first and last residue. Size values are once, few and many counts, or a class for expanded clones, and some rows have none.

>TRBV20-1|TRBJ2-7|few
CSAKSIYEQYF
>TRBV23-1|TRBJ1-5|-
CASSPPRHPAPPNQPQHF
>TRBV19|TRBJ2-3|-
CASSFLAGGSTDTQYF
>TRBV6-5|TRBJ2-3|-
CASSRLTSTDTQYF
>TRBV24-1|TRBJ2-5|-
CATSASTENQETQYF
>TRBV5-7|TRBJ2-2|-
CASSLAKGREGYTGELFF
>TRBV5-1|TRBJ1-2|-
CASSLAGLRQGVANYGYTF
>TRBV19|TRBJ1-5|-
CASSIVPGQGNQPQHF
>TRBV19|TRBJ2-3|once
CASSARGTGSDTQYF
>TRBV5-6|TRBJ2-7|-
CASSLGVATYEQYF
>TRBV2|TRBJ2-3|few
CASSKLAGGTDTQYF
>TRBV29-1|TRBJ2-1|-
CSAGDSVGSYNEQFF
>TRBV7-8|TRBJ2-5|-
CASTPWGNQETQYF
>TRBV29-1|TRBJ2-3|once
CSVEHRGQGTDTQYF
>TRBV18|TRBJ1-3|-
CASSPDRSSGNTIYF
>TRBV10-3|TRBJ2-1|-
CAISVIAGAAGDEQFF
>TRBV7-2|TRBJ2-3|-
CASSLVGQVISTDTQYF
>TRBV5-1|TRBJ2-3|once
CASSLPGGISTDTQYF
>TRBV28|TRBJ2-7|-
CASLAGTRDHEQYF
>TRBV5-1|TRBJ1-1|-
CASSLSENTEAFF
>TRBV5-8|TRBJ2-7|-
CASSWDTRFF
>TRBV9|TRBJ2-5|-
CASSVGAREQETQYF
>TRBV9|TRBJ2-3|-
CASSVLAGTTDTQYF
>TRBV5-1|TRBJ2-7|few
CASTLDNSYEQYF
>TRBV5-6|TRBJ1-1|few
CASSLLRVGTEAFF
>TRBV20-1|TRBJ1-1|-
CSATDRGTEAFF
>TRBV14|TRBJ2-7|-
CASSLTRGHKKYF
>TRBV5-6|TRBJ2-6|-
CASHSTESGANVLTF
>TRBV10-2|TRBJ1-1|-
CASSATGRNTEAFF
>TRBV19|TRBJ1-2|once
CASRTGQHSYGYTF
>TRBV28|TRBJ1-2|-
CASSLPPGAYGYTF
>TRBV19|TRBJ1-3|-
CASSNGQGHSGNTIYF
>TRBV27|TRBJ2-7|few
CASRRLAGGPPYEQYF
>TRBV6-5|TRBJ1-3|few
CASRIGQGPGNTIYF
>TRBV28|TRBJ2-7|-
CASSPSGTVAYEQYF
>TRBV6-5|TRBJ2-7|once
CASRHPGQGSYEQYF
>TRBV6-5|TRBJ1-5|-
CASSPRTVRDQPQHF